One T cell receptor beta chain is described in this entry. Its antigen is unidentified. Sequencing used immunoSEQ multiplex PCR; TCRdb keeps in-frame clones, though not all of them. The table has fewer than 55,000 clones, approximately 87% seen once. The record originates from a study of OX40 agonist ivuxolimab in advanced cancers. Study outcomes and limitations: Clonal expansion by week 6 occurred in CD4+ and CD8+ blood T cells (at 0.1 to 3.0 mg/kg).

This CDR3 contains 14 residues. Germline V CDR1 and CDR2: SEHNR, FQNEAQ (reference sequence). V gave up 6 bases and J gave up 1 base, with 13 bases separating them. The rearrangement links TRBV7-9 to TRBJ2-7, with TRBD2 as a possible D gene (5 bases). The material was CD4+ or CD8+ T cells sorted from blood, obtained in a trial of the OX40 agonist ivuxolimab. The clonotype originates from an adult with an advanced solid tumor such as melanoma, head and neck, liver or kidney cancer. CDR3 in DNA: TGTGCCAGCAGTCCTCCGGGATATTCCTACGAGCAGTACTTC. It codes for CASSPPGYSYEQYF.